This TCR beta chain was sequenced in a study of blood T cells in healthy people across ages. V shed 2 bases, J shed 2 bases, and the junction held 6 bases outside the gene matches. This CDR3 is built from 17 residues. Germline CDR1 reads LGHNT; CDR2 reads FRNRAP. Study-wide results and caveats: Age showed a roughly linear inverse relationship with TCR beta diversity per million T cells. The lack of PBMC sorting stopped any conclusive naive versus antigen-experienced comparison.

Worth noting for this clonotype: Its antigen is not known.

With a J-beta primer mix and a sample-barcoded 5' primer, a second PCR ran about 6 to 11 cycles. Via MiXCR, TCRdb re-called the 5' RACE reads, giving one row per CDR3 protein. The sample holds fewer than 800,000 distinct CDR3 sequences, under 25% seen once. Donors ranged from roughly 6 to 90 years old and were healthy Caucasians in Russia. This clonotype was obtained from a man in his 70s in good health. The sequenced sample consisted of blood. V is TRBV12-5 and J is TRBJ2-1, with 10 nucleotides matching TRBD2. The CDR3 sequence: CASGLTNGLAAYNEQFF. In nucleotides, the CDR3 is TGTGCTAGTGGTTTGACGAACGGACTAGCGGCCTACAATGAGCAGTTCTTC. The whole variable domain, filled in from reference TRBV12-5 and TRBJ2-1, reads DARVTQTPRHKVTEMGQEVTMRCQPILGHNTVFWYRQTMMQGLELLAYFRNRAPLDDSGMPKDRFSAEMPDATLATLKIQPSEPRDSAVYFCASGLTNGLAAYNEQFFGPGTRLTVL.